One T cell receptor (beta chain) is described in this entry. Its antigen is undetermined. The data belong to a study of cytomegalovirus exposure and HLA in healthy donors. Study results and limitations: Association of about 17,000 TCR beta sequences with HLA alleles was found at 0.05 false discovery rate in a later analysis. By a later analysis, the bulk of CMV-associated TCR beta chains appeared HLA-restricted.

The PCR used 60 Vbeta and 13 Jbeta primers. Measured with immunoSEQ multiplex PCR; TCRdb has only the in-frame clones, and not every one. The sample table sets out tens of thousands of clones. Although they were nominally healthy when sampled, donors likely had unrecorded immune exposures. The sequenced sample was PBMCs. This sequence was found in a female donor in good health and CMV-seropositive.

The CDR3 loop reads CASSLATWSSGTQYF. As DNA, the CDR3 is TGTGCCAGCTCACTCGCGACTTGGTCTTCGGGTACGCAGTATTTT. The chain joins TRBV18 to TRBJ2-3; D is undetermined. The CDR3 runs to 15 residues. Looked up from germline, CDR1 is KGHSH and CDR2 is LQKENI. V was shortened by 4 bases and J by 8 bases, with 19 bases between the two germline ends.